This TCR beta chain appears in the sequencing data of a study of shared clonotypes between healthy human individuals (dated by TCRdb to 2018 to 2021). Concerning the study at large: The cohort comprised two women and a few men aged 18 to 49 years. Blood TCR repertoires of four to six healthy adults were deeply sequenced to estimate repertoire size and the extent of clonotype sharing between individuals. Leukapheresis yielded between about 0.9 and 10 billion PBMCs per donor. For each donor, three plates each were used for CD4 naive and CD4 memory, two plates were used for CD8 naive, and one plate was used for CD8 memory. To increase sequencing depth and limit assay-specific biases, different laboratories used diverse techniques to prepare libraries and sequence TCR repertoires.

Healthy HIV-negative adults with no recently reported acute infections or vaccinations were included as donors. Only Caucasian adults living in Nashville, Tennessee, USA were represented among the donors. CD4+ T cells were enriched by magnetic negative selection, after which naive cells were positively selected on CD45RA and the negative fraction was taken as the memory subset. Blood was obtained by leukapheresis, after which PBMCs were separated by Ficoll-Histopaque density gradient centrifugation and cryopreserved in liquid nitrogen vapor phase. Purity and quantity of every magnetically sorted T cell population were checked by analytical flow cytometry. Each sorted fraction had its genomic DNA isolated and then quantified by UV absorbance on a Nanodrop 2000c. The CDR3 has 13 amino acids, counting the end cysteine and phenylalanine. Only the CDR3 part of the read is kept: 39 bases, read in frame from the first base. CDR1 and CDR2 (MNHEY, SMNVEV) derive from the germline V gene (reference sequence). Ends trimmed: V by 5 bases, J by 7 bases; bases unmatched to a gene: 5.

TCR CDR3 regions were amplified from genomic DNA by multiplex PCR using the deep immunoSEQ assay. Extracted genomic DNA from each cell subset was spread evenly across all wells of several immunoSEQ 96-well plates, with each plate serving as a replicate. For sorted subsets, about 210 ng of genomic DNA, equivalent to some 30,000 T cell genomes, went into each replicate PCR. Purified libraries were measured with a Qubit 3.0 fluorometer, size-checked on a Bioanalyzer 2100, and measured again with the KAPA Library Quantification kit. A separate single-read 150-cycle Illumina NextSeq 550 flow cell was used to sequence each immunoSEQ 96-well plate. The original methods were these. Because the immunoSEQ output included only junctional sequences and no quality scores, the filtering could not be the same as the filtering used for full-length reads. To assign V/J genes and CDR3, sequences were annotated against IMGT germline references using PyIR, a Python wrapper for IgBLAST v1.9. Reads were removed for weak V/J assignments (E-value above 1e-6), missing CDR3, stop codons, out-of-frame junctions, or ambiguous translated residues. V3J clonotypes were defined by identical inferred V gene, J gene, and CDR3 amino acid sequence. Percentage overlap between repertoires was computed as shared unique clonotypes divided by the size of the smaller repertoire. Richness of each repertoire was evaluated using RTK rarefaction, the Chao1 estimator, and Recon v2.1 estimates of unobserved clonotypes. OLGA was used to compute generation probabilities for all TCRbeta clonotypes that the gDNA method yielded from a few donors. TCRdb limited this immuneACCESS table to in-frame rearrangements with V and J called. A share of clones is missing; checked studies link under half to unresolved V genes, and the rest is unexplained. The V and J calls and clone size come from that table; D and trimming were worked out from the DNA. The sample contains over a million clones, more than 95% of them found a single time. Together, the top ten hold approximately 1.1% of the sample.

About this clone: Its antigen is currently not known. Base qualities are not recorded, but no much larger clone differs from it by a single base.

Here is what the overall study found, with its caveats: Sampling was restricted to blood, and TCR repertoires in tissue are likely to differ from TCR repertoires in blood. When a few donors were compared, the shared fraction of clonotypes was about 5.4% for naive CD4, roughly 3.4% for naive CD8, roughly 2.5% for memory CD4, and less than 0.5% for memory CD8. Pairwise subsampling indicated that sequencing depth was expected to affect the degree of clonotype sharing among donors. Naive subsets generally had larger estimated clonotype richness than memory subsets. Clonotypes shared by all four sorted-subset donors showed higher generation probabilities than non-shared clonotypes. Even with the large sequencing depth, rarefaction of the sorted-subset datasets indicated that sequencing was incomplete. The small number of donors limited the genetic and exposure-history diversity represented.

The chain was built from TRBV27 and TRBJ2-1; 7 bases in between match TRBD2. Material for sequencing was naive CD4+ T cells sorted from blood. The sample's cell subset or site label is to be understood as: CD45RA+ positively selected. The origin of this receptor is a young man in good health. The CDR3 region reads CASSPGTKNEQFF. Here is the DNA: TGTGCCAGCAGTCCAGGGACTAAAAATGAGCAGTTCTTC.